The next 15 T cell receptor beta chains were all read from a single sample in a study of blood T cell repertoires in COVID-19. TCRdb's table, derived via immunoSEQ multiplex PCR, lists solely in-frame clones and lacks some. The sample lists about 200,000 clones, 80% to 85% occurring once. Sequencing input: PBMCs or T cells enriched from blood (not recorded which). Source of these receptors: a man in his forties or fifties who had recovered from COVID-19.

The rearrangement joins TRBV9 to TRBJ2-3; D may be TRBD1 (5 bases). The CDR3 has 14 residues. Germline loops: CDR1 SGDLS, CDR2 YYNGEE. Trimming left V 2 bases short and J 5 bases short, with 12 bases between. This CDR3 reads CASSVRRQGDTQYF. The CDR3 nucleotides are TGTGCCAGCAGCGTCCGCCGGCAGGGAGATACGCAGTATTTT.

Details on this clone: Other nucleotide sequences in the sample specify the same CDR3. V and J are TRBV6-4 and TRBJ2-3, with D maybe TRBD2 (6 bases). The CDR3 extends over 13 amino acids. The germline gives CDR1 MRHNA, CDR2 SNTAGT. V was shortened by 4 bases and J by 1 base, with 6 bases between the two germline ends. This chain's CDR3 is CASSAGGTDTQYF. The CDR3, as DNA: TGTGCCAGCAGTGCGGGGGGCACAGATACGCAGTATTTT.

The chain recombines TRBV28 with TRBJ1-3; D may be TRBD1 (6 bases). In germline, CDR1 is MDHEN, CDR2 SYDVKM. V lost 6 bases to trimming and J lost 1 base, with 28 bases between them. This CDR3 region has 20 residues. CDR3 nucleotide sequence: TGTGCCAGCAGGCCCGTCGGGACATCCGCGTTGATGGGATCTGGAAACACCATATATTTT. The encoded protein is CASRPVGTSALMGSGNTIYF.

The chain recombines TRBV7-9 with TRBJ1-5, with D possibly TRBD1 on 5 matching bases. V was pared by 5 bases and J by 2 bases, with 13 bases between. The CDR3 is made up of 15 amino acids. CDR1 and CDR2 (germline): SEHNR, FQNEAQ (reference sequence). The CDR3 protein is CASSRDSAGNQPQHF. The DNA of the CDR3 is TGTGCCAGCAGCCGCGACAGCGCAGGCAATCAGCCCCAGCATTTT.

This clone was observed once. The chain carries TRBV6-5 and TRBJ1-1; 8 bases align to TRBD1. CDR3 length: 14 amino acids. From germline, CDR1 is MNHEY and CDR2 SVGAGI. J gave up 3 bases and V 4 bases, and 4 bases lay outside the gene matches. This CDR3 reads CASSSTGVDTEAFF. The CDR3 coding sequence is TGTGCCAGCAGTTCGACAGGGGTGGACACTGAAGCTTTCTTT.

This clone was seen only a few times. CDR3 coding DNA: TGTGCCTGGAGTGGATTACGCGGGGCCTACGAGCAGTACTTC. This translates into CAWSGLRGAYEQYF. V and J are TRBV30 and TRBJ2-7; perhaps TRBD2 as D (6 bases). V was shortened by 1 base and J by 2 bases, with 12 bases between the two germline ends. The CDR3 is 14 residues long. Germline V gene data show CDR1 as GTSNPN and CDR2 as SVGIG (reference sequence). Supplemented by reference TRBV30 and TRBJ2-7, the full variable domain reads SQTIHQWPATLVQPVGSPLSLECTVEGTSNPNLYWYRQAAGRGLQLLFYSVGIGQISSEVPQNLSASRPQDRQFILSSKKLLLSDSGFYLCAWSGLRGAYEQYFGPGTRLTVT.

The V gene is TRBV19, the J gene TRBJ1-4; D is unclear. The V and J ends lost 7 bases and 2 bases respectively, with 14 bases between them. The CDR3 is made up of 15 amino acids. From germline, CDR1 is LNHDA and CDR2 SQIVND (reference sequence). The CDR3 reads CASTPGWSTNEKLFF. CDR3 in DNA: TGTGCCAGTACACCTGGGTGGAGTACTAATGAAAAACTGTTTTTT.

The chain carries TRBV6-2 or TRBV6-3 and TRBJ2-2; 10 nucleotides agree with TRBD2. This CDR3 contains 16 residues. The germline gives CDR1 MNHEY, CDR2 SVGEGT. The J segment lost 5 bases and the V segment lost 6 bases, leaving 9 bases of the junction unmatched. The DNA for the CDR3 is TGTGCCAGCAGACCTCTAGCGGGGGAATGGACCGGGGAGCTGTTTTTT. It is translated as CASRPLAGEWTGELFF.

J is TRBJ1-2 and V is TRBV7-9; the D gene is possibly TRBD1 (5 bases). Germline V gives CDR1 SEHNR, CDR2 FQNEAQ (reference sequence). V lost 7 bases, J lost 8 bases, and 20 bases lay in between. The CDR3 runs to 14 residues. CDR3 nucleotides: TGTGCCAGCACCGAAAAAGCGGGGGGACTGGGCTACACCTTC. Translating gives CASTEKAGGLGYTF.

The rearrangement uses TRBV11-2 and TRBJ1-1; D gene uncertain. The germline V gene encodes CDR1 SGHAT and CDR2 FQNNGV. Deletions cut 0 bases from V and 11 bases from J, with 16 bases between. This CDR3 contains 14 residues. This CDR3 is CASSLERLAGSAFF. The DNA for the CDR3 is TGTGCCAGCAGCTTAGAACGACTTGCGGGGTCGGCTTTCTTT. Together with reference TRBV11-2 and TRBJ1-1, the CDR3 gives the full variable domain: EAGVAQSPRYKIIEKRQSVAFWCNPISGHATLYWYQQILGQGPKLLIQFQNNGVVDDSQLPKDRFSAERLKGVDSTLKIQPAKLEDSAVYLCASSLERLAGSAFFGQGTRLTVV.

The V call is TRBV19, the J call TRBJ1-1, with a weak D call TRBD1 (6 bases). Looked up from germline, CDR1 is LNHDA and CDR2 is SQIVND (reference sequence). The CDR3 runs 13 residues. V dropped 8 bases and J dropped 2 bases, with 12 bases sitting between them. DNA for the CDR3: TGTGCCAGTTCCCACAGGGACAACACTGAAGCTTTCTTT. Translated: CASSHRDNTEAFF.

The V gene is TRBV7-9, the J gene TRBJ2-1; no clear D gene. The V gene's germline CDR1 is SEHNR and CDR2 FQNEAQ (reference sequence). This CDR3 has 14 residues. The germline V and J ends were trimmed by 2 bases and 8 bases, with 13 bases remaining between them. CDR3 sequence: CASSLTQSTYEQFF. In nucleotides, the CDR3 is TGTGCCAGCAGCTTAACACAGTCCACCTATGAGCAGTTCTTC.

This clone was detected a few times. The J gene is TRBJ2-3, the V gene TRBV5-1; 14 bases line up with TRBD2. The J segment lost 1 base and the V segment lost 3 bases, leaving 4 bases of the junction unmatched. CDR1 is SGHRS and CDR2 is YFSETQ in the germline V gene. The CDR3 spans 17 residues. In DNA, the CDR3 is TGCGCCAGCAGCTCGACTAGCGGGGGGGCCGGCACAGATACGCAGTATTTT. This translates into CASSSTSGGAGTDTQYF.

The CDR3 region has the DNA TGCGCCAGCAGCTTTAATGGACAGATCATGAACACTGAAGCTTTCTTT. This translates into CASSFNGQIMNTEAFF. The genes are TRBV5-1 and TRBJ1-1, with a tentative D call TRBD1 (6 bases). CDR3 length: 16 residues. Germline loops: CDR1 SGHRS, CDR2 YFSETQ. V gave up 2 bases and J gave up 0 bases, with 14 bases separating them.

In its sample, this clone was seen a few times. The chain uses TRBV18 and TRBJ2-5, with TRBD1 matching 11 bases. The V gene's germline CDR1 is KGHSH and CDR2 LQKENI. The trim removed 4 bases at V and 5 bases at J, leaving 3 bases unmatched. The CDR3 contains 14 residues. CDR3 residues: CASSRTGGAETQYF. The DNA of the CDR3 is TGTGCCAGCTCACGGACAGGGGGCGCGGAGACCCAGTACTTC.